Each of the 27 T cell receptor beta chains below was sequenced from the same sample in a study of shared clonotypes between healthy human individuals. Produced via immunoSEQ multiplex PCR; TCRdb's table is partial and in-frame only. The sample contains millions of clones, 80% to 95% of which appear only once. The specimen was naive CD4+ T cells from PBMCs. Specified subset: CD45RA+ positively selected. The receptors were sampled from a man aged 18 to 30 in good health. Some clones in this sample may be carry-over from other donors' samples.

This clone was counted only a few times. CDR3 amino acids: CASRQRITQNQPQHF. CDR3 nucleotide sequence: TGTGCCAGCCGACAGAGGATCACCCAGAATCAGCCCCAGCATTTT. The gene calls are TRBV28 and TRBJ1-5; D might be TRBD1 (5 bases). Trimming cost V 8 bases and J 4 bases, with 18 bases left between them. Germline V gives CDR1 MDHEN, CDR2 SYDVKM. The CDR3 contains 15 residues.

This clone was counted once. J is TRBJ1-2 and V is TRBV6-4, with TRBD1 matching 8 bases. V shed 6 bases, J shed 7 bases, and the junction held 7 bases outside the gene matches. Germline lookup yields CDR1 MRHNA and CDR2 SNTAGT. The length of the CDR3 is 13 residues. The CDR3 region is CASSATGGGGYTF. CDR3 sequence (DNA): TGTGCCAGCAGCGCAACAGGGGGTGGTGGCTACACCTTC.

V is TRBV19 and J is TRBJ2-6; the D call may be TRBD1 or TRBD2 (5 bases each). CDR1 and CDR2 from the germline V gene are LNHDA and SQIVND (reference sequence). CDR3 length equals 17 residues. V shed 5 bases and J shed 4 bases, with 18 bases lying between them. In DNA form, the CDR3 reads TGTGCCAGTAGTCCCCGGGACCCCCTTTGGGGGGCCAACGTCCTGACTTTC. This gives the protein CASSPRDPLWGANVLTF.

The chain recombines TRBV6-4 with TRBJ2-3, with TRBD1 identical over 8 bases. The CDR3 contains 14 residues. CDR1 is MRHNA, CDR2 SNTAGT, per germline. After removal of 6 bases from V and 4 bases from J, the junction contained 6 bases not matched to a gene. The CDR3, as DNA: TGTGCCAGCAGGAAGGACAGGGTAGCAGATACGCAGTATTTT. This encodes CASRKDRVADTQYF.

The chain combines TRBV7-3 with TRBJ2-1, with D perhaps matching TRBD1 (6 bases). Germline assignment: CDR1 SGHTA and CDR2 FQGTGA. Trimming shortened V by 2 bases and J by 2 bases, and 16 bases separated the two germline ends. The CDR3 sequence is 17 residues long. The DNA for the CDR3 is TGTGCCAGCAGCTTAGTTGCCAGCCAGGGGCCCTACAATGAGCAGTTCTTC. Protein: CASSLVASQGPYNEQFF.

This rearrangement joins TRBV7-8 to TRBJ2-7, with D possibly being TRBD1 (6 bases). Germline V lookup: CDR1 SGHVS, CDR2 FQNEAQ. The CDR3 covers 15 residues. V was clipped by 6 bases and J by 4 bases, with 19 bases between them. The CDR3 spells CASSSGLKQGYEQYF. CDR3 DNA: TGTGCCAGCAGTTCGGGCCTAAAACAGGGTTACGAGCAGTACTTC. The entire variable domain, with the rest obtained from reference TRBV7-8 and TRBJ2-7, is as follows: GAGVSQSPRYKVAKRGQDVALRCDPISGHVSLFWYQQALGQGPEFLTYFQNEAQLDKSGLPSDRFFAERPEGSVSTLKIQRTQQEDSAVYLCASSSGLKQGYEQYFGPGTRLTVT.

The rearrangement uses TRBV5-4 and TRBJ1-2; D might be TRBD1 (6 bases). The CDR3 loop spans 15 amino acids. The V end lost 4 bases, the J end lost 1 base, and 14 bases lay between the germline ends. The V gene's germline CDR1 is SGHNT and CDR2 YYREEE (reference sequence). Here the CDR3 DNA reads TGTGCCAGCAGCAACCAGAAGGGGGTTAACTATGGCTACACCTTC. Translation gives CASSNQKGVNYGYTF.

The genes are TRBV9 and TRBJ2-2; possible D gene TRBD2, 5 bases. The CDR3 is 17 amino acids. The ends were cut back, 1 base at V and 4 bases at J, with 17 bases in the middle. Germline values: CDR1 SGDLS, CDR2 YYNGEE. The CDR3: CASSVQGPSRGTGELFF. CDR3 sequence (DNA): TGTGCCAGCAGCGTACAAGGTCCAAGCCGGGGCACCGGGGAGCTGTTTTTT.

The genes are TRBV15 and TRBJ2-2; a weak D match, TRBD1 (6 bases). V dropped 5 bases and J dropped 3 bases, with 10 bases sitting between them. The CDR3 runs 14 residues. Germline CDR1 is LNHNV and CDR2 is YYDKDF (reference sequence). CDR3 bases: TGTGCCACCAGCTCACAGGGTTACACCGGGGAGCTGTTTTTT. Its translation is CATSSQGYTGELFF. The whole variable domain, remainder taken from reference TRBV15 and TRBJ2-2, is DAMVIQNPRYQVTQFGKPVTLSCSQTLNHNVMYWYQQKSSQAPKLLFHYYDKDFNNEADTPDNFQSRRPNTSFCFLDIRSPGLGDTAMYLCATSSQGYTGELFFGEGSRLTVL.

The J gene is TRBJ2-5, the V gene TRBV19, with a possible D match to TRBD2 (6 bases). The CDR3 contains 20 residues. CDR1 and CDR2 from the germline V gene are LNHDA and SQIVND (reference sequence). Trimming shortened V by 4 bases and J by 2 bases, and 29 bases separated the two germline ends. CDR3 residues: CASSREAGSAGSGFQETQYF. CDR3 bases: TGTGCCAGTAGTAGGGAAGCAGGGTCGGCGGGAAGCGGTTTTCAAGAGACCCAGTACTTC.

The chain couples TRBV5-1 to TRBJ2-1; D is perhaps TRBD2 (5 bases). Trimming took 5 bases from V and 4 from J, leaving 22 bases between them. Germline V gene lookup returns CDR1 SGHRS and CDR2 YFSETQ. The CDR3 contains 17 residues. The CDR3 region is CASREVATSVGYNEQFF. CDR3 nucleotides: TGCGCCAGCAGAGAGGTAGCGACGAGTGTAGGATACAATGAGCAGTTCTTC. The complete variable domain, with remaining parts taken from reference TRBV5-1 and TRBJ2-1, reads KAGVTQTPRYLIKTRGQQVTLSCSPISGHRSVSWYQQTPGQGLQFLFEYFSETQRNKGNFPGRFSGRQFSNSRSEMNVSTLELGDSALYLCASREVATSVGYNEQFFGPGTRLTVL.

The V and J genes are TRBV7-2 and TRBJ1-1; D gene unclear. V shed 1 base and J shed 0 bases, with 9 bases lying between them. The germline V gene encodes CDR1 SGHTA and CDR2 FQGNSA. The CDR3 extends over 15 amino acids. CDR3 loop: CASSLVALMNTEAFF. CDR3 in DNA: TGTGCCAGCAGCTTAGTGGCACTAATGAACACTGAAGCTTTCTTT.

The chain employs TRBV7-2 and TRBJ2-5; 7 bases are shared with TRBD1. V lost 3 bases to trimming and J lost 7 bases; unmatched junction nucleotides: 11. Germline V gene sequence: CDR1 SGHTA, CDR2 FQGNSA. This CDR3 has 15 amino acids. CDR3 loop: CASSFVGGAAGTQYF. CDR3 nucleotide sequence: TGTGCCAGCAGCTTCGTAGGGGGCGCGGCAGGGACCCAGTACTTC.

The chain is built from TRBV28 and TRBJ1-5, with D possibly TRBD1 on 5 matching bases. This CDR3 has 15 residues. Germline values: CDR1 MDHEN, CDR2 SYDVKM. V was trimmed by 7 bases and J by 1 base, leaving 14 bases between them. For the CDR3, the DNA is TGTGCCAGCACCCTCCCGCAGGGCAGCAATCAGCCCCAGCATTTT. Its translation is CASTLPQGSNQPQHF.

The chain carries TRBV28 and TRBJ1-2; D is possibly TRBD1 (5 bases). This CDR3 has 15 residues. Trimming took 2 bases from V and 2 from J, leaving 12 bases between them. CDR1 and CDR2 (germline): MDHEN, SYDVKM. The CDR3 loop reads CASSLGADFNYGYTF. CDR3 nucleotides: TGTGCCAGCAGTTTAGGGGCAGACTTCAACTATGGCTACACCTTC.

This chain joins TRBV5-6 and TRBJ2-7; 8 bases match TRBD1. V trimming: 4 bases; J trimming: 2 bases; junction bases outside the gene matches: 5. The length of the CDR3 is 14 residues. The germline CDR1 and CDR2 sequences are SGHDT and YYEEEE. The CDR3 coding sequence is TGTGCCAGCAGCCCCCGGGACAGGCCCTACGAGCAGTACTTC. This encodes CASSPRDRPYEQYF. Filled out from reference TRBV5-6 and TRBJ2-7, the complete variable domain reads DAGVTQSPTHLIKTRGQQVTLRCSPKSGHDTVSWYQQALGQGPQFIFQYYEEEERQRGNFPDRFSGHQFPNYSSELNVNALLLGDSALYLCASSPRDRPYEQYFGPGTRLTVT.

The chain recombines TRBV9 with TRBJ2-5, with 11 nucleotides matching TRBD1. This CDR3 has 17 amino acids. Germline V lookup: CDR1 SGDLS, CDR2 YYNGEE. J gave up 4 bases and V 1 base, and 9 bases lay outside the gene matches. The CDR3 DNA reads TGTGCCAGCAGCGTAACCGGGGGACAGGGGGTGAGAGAGACCCAGTACTTC. This encodes CASSVTGGQGVRETQYF.

To note about this clone: The same CDR3 arises from other DNA sequences in this sample as well. The chain is built from TRBV19 and TRBJ2-5, with TRBD1 identical over 8 bases. The J segment lost 2 bases and the V segment lost 8 bases, leaving 4 bases of the junction unmatched. This CDR3 has 13 amino acids. Germline V CDR1 and CDR2: LNHDA, SQIVND (reference sequence). The CDR3 region has the DNA TGTGCCAGTGGGGACAGGCCTCAAGAGACCCAGTACTTC. It yields the protein CASGDRPQETQYF.

This rearrangement joins TRBV7-9 to TRBJ2-7; D call uncertain. The CDR3 contains 11 residues. V lost 5 bases to trimming and J lost 6 bases, with 8 bases between them. Germline V gene data show CDR1 as SEHNR and CDR2 as FQNEAQ (reference sequence). The CDR3 DNA reads as TGTGCCAGCAGCCGATATACCGAGCAGTACTTC. Protein product: CASSRYTEQYF.

This chain uses TRBV29-1 with TRBJ1-2; possibly TRBD1 for D (6 bases). The CDR3 totals 14 residues. Germline V gene data show CDR1 as SQVTM and CDR2 as ANQGSEA. Trimming took off 7 bases at V and 7 bases at J, with 22 bases between the two ends. Written as DNA, the CDR3 is TGCAGCGCCGAGGGGCAGGGGTCTATAGGTGGCTACACCTTC. This codes for CSAEGQGSIGGYTF.

This rearrangement joins TRBV18 to TRBJ1-3, with D possibly TRBD1 on 5 matching bases. This CDR3 has 14 amino acids. The germline V gene encodes CDR1 KGHSH and CDR2 LQKENI. The germline V and J ends were trimmed by 3 bases and 4 bases, with 10 bases remaining between them. The CDR3: CASSPTGTGNTIYF. The CDR3 DNA reads TGTGCCAGCTCACCCACAGGAACCGGAAACACCATATATTTT.

This chain uses TRBV5-6 with TRBJ2-2; a weak D match, TRBD1 (5 bases). The germline V and J ends were trimmed by 0 bases and 2 bases, with 11 bases remaining between them. The CDR3 contains 16 residues. Germline V lookup: CDR1 SGHDT, CDR2 YYEEEE. In nucleotides, the CDR3 is TGTGCCAGCAGCTTGGCTTTGGACATAAACACCGGGGAGCTGTTTTTT. This gives the protein CASSLALDINTGELFF. Full variable domain (rest looked up from reference TRBV5-6 and TRBJ2-2): DAGVTQSPTHLIKTRGQQVTLRCSPKSGHDTVSWYQQALGQGPQFIFQYYEEEERQRGNFPDRFSGHQFPNYSSELNVNALLLGDSALYLCASSLALDINTGELFFGEGSRLTVL.

The chain couples TRBV18 to TRBJ2-7, with D possibly being TRBD1 (6 bases). V was clipped by 2 bases and J by 2 bases, with 16 bases between them. Per the germline V gene, CDR1 is KGHSH and CDR2 is LQKENI. The CDR3 sequence is 16 residues long. The CDR3 bases are TGTGCCAGCTCACCATTAGTAGCTTCAGGGGCCTACGAGCAGTACTTC. Protein: CASSPLVASGAYEQYF.

A word on this clone: This same CDR3 is encoded by further DNA sequences in the sample. CDR3 loop: CASSSQSNTEAFF. The CDR3 bases are TGTGCCAGCAGCAGTCAGTCGAACACTGAAGCTTTCTTT. The chain joins TRBV27 to TRBJ1-1; D call uncertain. Germline V gene data show CDR1 as MNHEY and CDR2 as SMNVEV (reference sequence). Between the trimmed V and J ends, which lost 6 bases and 1 base, there was a span of 9 bases. The CDR3 is made up of 13 amino acids.

On this clone itself: At the DNA level, this CDR3 is encoded by other sequences in the same sample as well. This chain uses TRBV5-1 with TRBJ1-2; D might be TRBD1 (5 bases). CDR3 length equals 13 residues. Per the germline V gene, CDR1 is SGHRS and CDR2 is YFSETQ. V was trimmed by 4 bases and J by 4 bases, leaving 11 bases between them. As DNA, the CDR3 is TGCGCCAGCAGCCCCGAAGGGGTCTATGGCTACACCTTC. This sequence encodes CASSPEGVYGYTF.

The J gene is TRBJ2-7, the V gene TRBV7-2; TRBD2 matches at 10 bases. Germline V gives CDR1 SGHTA, CDR2 FQGNSA. With V trimmed by 4 bases and J by 3 bases, 6 bases remained unmatched. The CDR3 covers 15 residues. CDR3 DNA: TGTGCCAGCAGCTCTATAGCGGGAGGTATCTACGAGCAGTACTTC. This gives the protein CASSSIAGGIYEQYF.

The genes are TRBV28 and TRBJ1-3; possible D gene TRBD1, 5 bases. CDR3 size: 14 residues. CDR1 MDHEN and CDR2 SYDVKM come from the germline V gene. V lost 5 bases to trimming and J lost 4 bases, with 12 bases between them. CDR3 in DNA: TGTGCCAGCAGTGTCCAGGGATCAGGAAACACCATATATTTT. Its translation: CASSVQGSGNTIYF.